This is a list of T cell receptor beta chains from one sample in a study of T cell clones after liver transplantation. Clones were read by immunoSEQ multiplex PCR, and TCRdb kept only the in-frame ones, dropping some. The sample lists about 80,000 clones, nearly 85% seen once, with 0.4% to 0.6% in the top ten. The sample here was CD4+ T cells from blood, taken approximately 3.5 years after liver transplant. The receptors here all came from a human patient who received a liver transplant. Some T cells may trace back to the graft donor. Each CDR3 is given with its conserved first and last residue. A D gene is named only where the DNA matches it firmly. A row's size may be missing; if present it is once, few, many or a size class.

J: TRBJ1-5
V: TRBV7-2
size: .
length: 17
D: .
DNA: TGTGCCAGCAGCTTAGTAGCCAGACTAGCAGGAAATCAGCCCCAGCATTTT
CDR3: CASSLVARLAGNQPQHF

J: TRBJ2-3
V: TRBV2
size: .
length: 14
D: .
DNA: TGTGCCAGCAGACCCGACGGGGGCACAGATACGCAGTATTTT
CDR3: CASRPDGGTDTQYF

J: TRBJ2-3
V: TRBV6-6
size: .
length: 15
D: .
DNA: TGTGCCAGCAGATACCCCCAGCAAAGCACAGATACGCAGTATTTT
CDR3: CASRYPQQSTDTQYF

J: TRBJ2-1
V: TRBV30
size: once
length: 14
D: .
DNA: TGTGCCTGGAGTGTAAGCTCAGTAGTCAATGAGCAGTTCTTC
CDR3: CAWSVSSVVNEQFF

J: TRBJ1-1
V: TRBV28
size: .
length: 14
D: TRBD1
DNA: TGTGCCAGCAGTTCTCAACAGGGGGCATTTGAAGCTTTCTTT
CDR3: CASSSQQGAFEAFF

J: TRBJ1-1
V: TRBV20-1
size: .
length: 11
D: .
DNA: TGCAGTGCTAGCTGGGCGGCTGAAGCTTTCTTT
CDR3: CSASWAAEAFF

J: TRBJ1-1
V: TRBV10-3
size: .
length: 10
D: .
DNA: TGTGCCCCGGGTGGAGGTGAAGCTTTCTTT
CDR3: CAPGGGEAFF

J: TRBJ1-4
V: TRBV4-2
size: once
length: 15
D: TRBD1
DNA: TGTGCCAGCAGCTCACCGGGACAGGGTGGAGAAAAACTGTTTTTT
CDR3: CASSSPGQGGEKLFF

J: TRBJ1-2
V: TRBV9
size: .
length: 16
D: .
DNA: TGTGCCAGCAGCGTAGAGCCTGGCAGAGGGGCCTATGGCTACACCTTC
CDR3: CASSVEPGRGAYGYTF

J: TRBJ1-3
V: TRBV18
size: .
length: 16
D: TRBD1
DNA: TGTGCCAGCTCACCACTAGGGACAGGCTCTGGAAACACCATATATTTT
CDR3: CASSPLGTGSGNTIYF

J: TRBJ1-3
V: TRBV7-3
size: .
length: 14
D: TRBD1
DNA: TGTGCCAGCAGCCCGGGGACAGGAAGAAACACCATATATTTT
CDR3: CASSPGTGRNTIYF

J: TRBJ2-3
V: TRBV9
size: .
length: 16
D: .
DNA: TGTGCCAGCAGCGTACTAGTAGCGACCGGTGCAGATACGCAGTATTTT
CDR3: CASSVLVATGADTQYF

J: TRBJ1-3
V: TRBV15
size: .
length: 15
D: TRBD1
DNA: TGTGCCACCAGCAGGCGGACAGGGGAAACAAACACCATATATTTT
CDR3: CATSRRTGETNTIYF

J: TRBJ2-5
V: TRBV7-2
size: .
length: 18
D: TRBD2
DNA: TGTGCCAGCAGCTTAGCTCCGGGACTAGCGGGAGGGCCTGAGACCCAGTACTTC
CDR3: CASSLAPGLAGGPETQYF

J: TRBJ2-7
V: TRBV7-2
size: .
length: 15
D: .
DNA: TGTGCCAGCAGTTATCCGGGACACTTAGTCTACGAGCAGTACTTC
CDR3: CASSYPGHLVYEQYF

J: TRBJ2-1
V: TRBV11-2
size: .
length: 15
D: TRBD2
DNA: TGTGCCAGCAGCCGGGGACTAGCGGAGTACAATGAGCAGTTCTTC
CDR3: CASSRGLAEYNEQFF

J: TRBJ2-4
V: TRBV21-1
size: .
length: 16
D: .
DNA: TGTGCCAGCAGAATAGCGGGGGGACTAGCCAAAAACATTCAGTACTTC
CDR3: CASRIAGGLAKNIQYF

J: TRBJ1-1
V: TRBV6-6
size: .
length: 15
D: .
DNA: TGTGCCAGCAGTTACGGTCACAGGGCGAACACTGAAGCTTTCTTT
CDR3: CASSYGHRANTEAFF

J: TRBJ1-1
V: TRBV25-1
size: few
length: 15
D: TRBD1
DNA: TGTGCCAGCAGTGATACCTCGACAGGGGACACTGAAGCTTTCTTT
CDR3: CASSDTSTGDTEAFF

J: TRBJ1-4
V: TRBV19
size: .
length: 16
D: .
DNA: TGTGCCAGTAGTATAGCCGGCAGCTTTTCTAATGAAAAACTGTTTTTT
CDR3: CASSIAGSFSNEKLFF

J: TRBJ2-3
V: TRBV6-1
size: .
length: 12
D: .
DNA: TGTGCCAGCAGTGCACAGACAGATACGCAGTATTTT
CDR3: CASSAQTDTQYF

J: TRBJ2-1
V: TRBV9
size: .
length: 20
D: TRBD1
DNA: TGTGCCAGCAGCTTATCTCTCCCGGGACAGCCTTATCCCTCCTACAATGAGCAGTTCTTC
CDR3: CASSLSLPGQPYPSYNEQFF

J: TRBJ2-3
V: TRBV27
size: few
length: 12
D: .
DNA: TGTGCCAGCAGTTTCGGGGCAACTACGCAGTATTTT
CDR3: CASSFGATTQYF

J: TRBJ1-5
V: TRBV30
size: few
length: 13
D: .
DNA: TGTGCCTGGAGTGCTAAGGCCTCTGGGCCCCAGCATTTT
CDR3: CAWSAKASGPQHF

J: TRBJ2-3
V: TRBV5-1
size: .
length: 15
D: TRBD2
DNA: TGCGCCAGCAGCTTGACTAGCGGGAGAGCAGATACGCAGTATTTT
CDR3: CASSLTSGRADTQYF

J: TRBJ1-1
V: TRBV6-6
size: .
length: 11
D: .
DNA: TGTGCCACCCAGTATCTTGCTGAAGCTTTCTTT
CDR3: CATQYLAEAFF

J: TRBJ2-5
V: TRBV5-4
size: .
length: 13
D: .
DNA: TGTGCCAGCAGCTCAGGGGGGCAAGAGACCCAGTACTTC
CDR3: CASSSGGQETQYF

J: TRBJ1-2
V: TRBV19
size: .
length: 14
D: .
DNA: TGTGCCAGTAGGAGGCAGGGTAACGTTGAGGGCTACACCTTC
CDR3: CASRRQGNVEGYTF

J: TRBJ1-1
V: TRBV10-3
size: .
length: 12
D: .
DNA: TGTGCCATCAAACGGGGAGGGACTGAAGCTTTCTTT
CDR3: CAIKRGGTEAFF

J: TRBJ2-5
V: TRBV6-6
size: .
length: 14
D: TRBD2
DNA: TGTGCCAGCAGTTACCGGACTAGCGGGGAGACCCAGTACTTC
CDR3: CASSYRTSGETQYF

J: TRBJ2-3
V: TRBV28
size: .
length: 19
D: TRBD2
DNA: TGTGCCAGCAGTCAGACTAGCGGGAGGGCCGTGGAGAGCACAGATACGCAGTATTTT
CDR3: CASSQTSGRAVESTDTQYF

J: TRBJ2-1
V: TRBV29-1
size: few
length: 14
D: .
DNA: TGCAGCGTTGGGGGGGGGCCGATCGTCAATGAGCAGTTCTTC
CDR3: CSVGGGPIVNEQFF

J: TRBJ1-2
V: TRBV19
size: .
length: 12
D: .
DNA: TGTGCCAGTAAGCGGCAGCTTCATGGCTACACCTTC
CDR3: CASKRQLHGYTF

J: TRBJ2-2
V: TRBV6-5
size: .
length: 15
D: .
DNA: TGTGCCAGCAGACGCCAGGGTGGAGGGTCCGGGGAGCTGTTTTTT
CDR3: CASRRQGGGSGELFF

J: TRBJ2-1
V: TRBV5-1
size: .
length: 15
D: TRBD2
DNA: TGCGCCAGCAGCCCCCTAGCGGGAGGCTACAATGAGCAGTTCTTC
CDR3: CASSPLAGGYNEQFF

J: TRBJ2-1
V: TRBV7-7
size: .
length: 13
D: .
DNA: TGTGCTAGCAGCTTCCCCTCGGGGGATGAGCAGTTCTTC
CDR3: CASSFPSGDEQFF

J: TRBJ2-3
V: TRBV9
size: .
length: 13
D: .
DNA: TGTGCCAGCACCTCCGGGGGTCAAGATACGCAGTATTTT
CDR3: CASTSGGQDTQYF

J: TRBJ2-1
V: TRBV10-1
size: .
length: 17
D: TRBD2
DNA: TGCGCCAGCAGTGAGTCGGGGAGGGCCAAGGCAGGTGGTGAGCAGTTCTTC
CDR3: CASSESGRAKAGGEQFF

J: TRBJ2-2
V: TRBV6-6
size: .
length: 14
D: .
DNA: TGTGCCAGCAGTTACCGCCCGAACACCGGGGAGCTGTTTTTT
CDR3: CASSYRPNTGELFF

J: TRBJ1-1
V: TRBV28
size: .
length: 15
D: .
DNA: TGTGCCAGCAGAGGGACATTCAAAGGGGGAACTGAAGCTTTCTTT
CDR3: CASRGTFKGGTEAFF

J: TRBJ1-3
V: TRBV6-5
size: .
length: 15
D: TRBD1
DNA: TGTGCCAGCAGACGACAGGGGAACACTGGAAACACCATATATTTT
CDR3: CASRRQGNTGNTIYF

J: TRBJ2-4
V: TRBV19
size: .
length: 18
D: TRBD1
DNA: TGTGCCAGTAGTATCCTCCGGAGACAGGGTGCGGACAAAAACATTCAGTACTTC
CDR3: CASSILRRQGADKNIQYF

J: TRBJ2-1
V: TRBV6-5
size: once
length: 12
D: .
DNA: TGTGCCAGCAGACGCCGCCTCAATGAGCAGTTCTTC
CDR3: CASRRRLNEQFF

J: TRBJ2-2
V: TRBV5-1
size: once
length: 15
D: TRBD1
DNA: TGCGCCACCACTAACAGGGGGATAAACACCGGGGAGCTGTTTTTT
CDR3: CATTNRGINTGELFF

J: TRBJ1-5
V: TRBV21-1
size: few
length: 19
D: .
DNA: TGTGCCAGCAGCAAAAACGGAACAGGGGAAGGGAATAGCAATCAGCCCCAGCATTTT
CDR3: CASSKNGTGEGNSNQPQHF

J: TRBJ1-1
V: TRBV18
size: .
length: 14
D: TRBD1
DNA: TGTGCCAGCTCACGGGACAGGGAAAACACTGAAGCTTTCTTT
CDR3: CASSRDRENTEAFF

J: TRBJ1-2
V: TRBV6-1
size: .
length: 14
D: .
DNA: TGTGCCAGCAGAGAGGACCTCGGACACTATGGCTACACCTTC
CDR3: CASREDLGHYGYTF

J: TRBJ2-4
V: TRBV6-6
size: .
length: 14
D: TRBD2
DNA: TGTGCCAGCAGAGCCGATAGCGGGAAAAACATTCAGTACTTC
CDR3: CASRADSGKNIQYF

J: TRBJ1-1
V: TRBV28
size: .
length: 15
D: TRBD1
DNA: TGTGCCAGCATTCAACCAACGGGACAGGGCTCTGAAGCTTTCTTT
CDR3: CASIQPTGQGSEAFF

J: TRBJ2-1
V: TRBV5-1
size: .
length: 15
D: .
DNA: TGCGCCAGCAGCGCGGCGGGGAGCCACGGGGGTTTACCGTTCTTC
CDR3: CASSAAGSHGGLPFF

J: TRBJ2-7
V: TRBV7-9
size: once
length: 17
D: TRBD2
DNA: TGTGCCAGCAGCTTACCCGGGGGGGACCCGACCGACTACGAGCAGTACTTC
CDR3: CASSLPGGDPTDYEQYF

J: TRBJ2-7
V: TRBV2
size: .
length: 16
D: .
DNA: TGTGCCAGCAGTGAAGCGGGGGGAGGGGGCTTCTACGAGCAGTACTTC
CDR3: CASSEAGGGGFYEQYF

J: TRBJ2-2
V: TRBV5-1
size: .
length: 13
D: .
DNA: TGCGCCAGCAGCTTGGTTGGCACCGGGGAGCTGTTTTTT
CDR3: CASSLVGTGELFF

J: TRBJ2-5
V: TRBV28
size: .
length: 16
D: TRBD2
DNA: TGTGCCAGCAGTTCGGGGAGCGGGAGGGCGTGGGAGACCCAGTACTTC
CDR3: CASSSGSGRAWETQYF